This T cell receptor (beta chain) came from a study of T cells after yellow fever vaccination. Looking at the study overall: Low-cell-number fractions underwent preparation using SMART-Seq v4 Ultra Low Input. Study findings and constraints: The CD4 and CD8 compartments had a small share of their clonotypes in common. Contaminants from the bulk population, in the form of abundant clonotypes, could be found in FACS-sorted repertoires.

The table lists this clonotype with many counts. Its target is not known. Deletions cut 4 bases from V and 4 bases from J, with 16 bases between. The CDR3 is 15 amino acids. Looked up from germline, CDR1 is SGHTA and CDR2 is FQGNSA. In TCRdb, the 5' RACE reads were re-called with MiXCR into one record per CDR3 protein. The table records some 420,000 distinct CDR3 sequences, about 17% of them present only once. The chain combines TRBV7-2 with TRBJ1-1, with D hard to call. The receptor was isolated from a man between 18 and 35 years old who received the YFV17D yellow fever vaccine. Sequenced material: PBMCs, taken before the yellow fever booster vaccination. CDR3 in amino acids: CASSSDWEGTTEAFF. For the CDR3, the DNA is TGTGCCAGCAGCTCGGATTGGGAGGGTACCACTGAAGCTTTCTTT.